This TCR beta chain was retrieved from a study of T cell responses to AZD1222 COVID-19 vaccine. General study findings and limits: Nearly half of spike-specific TCRs reportedly target unmutated variant regions. Baseline testing showed seropositivity in only a handful of AZD1222 recipients. The donor group comprised mostly white British people and more females; the analysis possibly underestimated clonal diversity. Across the whole spike, CD4 TCRs peaked at regions 160-218 and 743-854.

Concerning this clone itself: Antigen specificity is unknown.

Profiled with immunoSEQ multiplex PCR; TCRdb holds only in-frame clones, not every one. The profile shows over 110,000 clones, 90% to 95% of them singletons. Between the trimmed V and J ends, which lost 3 bases and 0 bases, there was a span of 14 bases. This CDR3 is 16 amino acids long. CDR1 LNHDA and CDR2 SQIVND come from the germline V gene (reference sequence). This clonotype was obtained from an adult who had recovered from COVID-19. The sequenced sample was peripheral blood, obtained after recovery from COVID-19. The chain recombines TRBV19 with TRBJ1-1, with D perhaps TRBD1 (6 bases). CDR3 in DNA: TGTGCCAGTAGTATGTGGACGGGGGCTATGAACACTGAAGCTTTCTTT. Protein product: CASSMWTGAMNTEAFF.